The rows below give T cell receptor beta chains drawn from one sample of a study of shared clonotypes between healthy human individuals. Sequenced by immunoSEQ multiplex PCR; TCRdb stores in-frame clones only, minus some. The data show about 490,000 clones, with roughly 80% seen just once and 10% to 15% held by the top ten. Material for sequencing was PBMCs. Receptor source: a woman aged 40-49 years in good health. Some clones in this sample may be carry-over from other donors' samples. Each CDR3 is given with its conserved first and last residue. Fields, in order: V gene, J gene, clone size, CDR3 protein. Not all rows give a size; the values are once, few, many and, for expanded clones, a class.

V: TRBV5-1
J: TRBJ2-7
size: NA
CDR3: CASSSTGTGARYEQYF

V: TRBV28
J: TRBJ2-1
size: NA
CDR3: CASRPGTFEQFF

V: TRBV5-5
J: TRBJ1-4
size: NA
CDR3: CASSPAGGGSEKLFF

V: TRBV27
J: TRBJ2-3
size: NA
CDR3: CASSLIAGVGTDTQYF

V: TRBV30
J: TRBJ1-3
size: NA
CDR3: CAWSVLTEGNTIYF

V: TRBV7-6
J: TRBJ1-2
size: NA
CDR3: CASSLDEGVYGYTF

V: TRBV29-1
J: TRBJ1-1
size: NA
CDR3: CSVEGPDSPTEAFF

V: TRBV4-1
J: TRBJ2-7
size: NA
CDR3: CASSSGTVSYEQYF

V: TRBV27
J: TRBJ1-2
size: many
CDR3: CASPGQNYGYTF

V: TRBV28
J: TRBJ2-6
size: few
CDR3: CASSYNSGANVLTF

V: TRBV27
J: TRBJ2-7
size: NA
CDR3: CASSSVLRDREYEQYF

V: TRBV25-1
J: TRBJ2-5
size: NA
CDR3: CASSYRDETQYF

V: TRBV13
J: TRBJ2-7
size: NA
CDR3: CASSLAGDPYEQYF

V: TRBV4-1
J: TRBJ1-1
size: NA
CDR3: CASSQDSRYRHTEAFF

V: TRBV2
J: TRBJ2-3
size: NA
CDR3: CASSGEAPGDTQYF

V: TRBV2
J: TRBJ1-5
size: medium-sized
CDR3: CASSEARGAGQPQHF

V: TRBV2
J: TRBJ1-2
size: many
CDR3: CASTSDSRGYTF

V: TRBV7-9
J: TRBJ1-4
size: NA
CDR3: CASSPTGGVEKLFF

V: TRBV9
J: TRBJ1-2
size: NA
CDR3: CASSPALGGYTF

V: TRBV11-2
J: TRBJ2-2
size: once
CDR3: CASSDTRASSGELFF

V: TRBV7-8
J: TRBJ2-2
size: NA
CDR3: CASSSQGSQGRNTGELFF

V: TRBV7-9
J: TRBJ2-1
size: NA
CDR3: CASSLVGGRTGARNEQFF

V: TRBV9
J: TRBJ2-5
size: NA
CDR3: CASTRVGLAFETQYF

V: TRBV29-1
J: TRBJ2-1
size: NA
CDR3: CSVGTSGASYNEQFF

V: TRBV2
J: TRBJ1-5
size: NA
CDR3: CASSGQERNQPQHF

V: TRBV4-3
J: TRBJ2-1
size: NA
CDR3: CASSQGRLAGDEQFF

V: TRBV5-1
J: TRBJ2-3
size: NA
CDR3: CASSWGTSGGTDTQYF

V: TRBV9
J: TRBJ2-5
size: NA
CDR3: CASSEGTGQETQYF